This T cell receptor (beta chain) was recovered during a study of T cells after yellow fever vaccination. Study-wide background: Researchers used SMART-Seq v4 Ultra Low Input to prepare fractions that had low cell numbers. Study results and caveats: CD4 and CD8 compartments shared a small share of clonotypes. Among primary-vaccination clones, most reappeared after the booster, at 96% for CD4 and under 90% for CD8.

Generation of TCR cDNA used 5'RACE template switching (which added a universal primer site and UMIs). TCRdb reanalysed the 5' RACE reads using MiXCR and keeps one entry per CDR3 protein. This sample carries some 240,000 distinct CDR3 sequences, about 5.2% of them seen once, and the ten largest clones take 3% to 4%. A word on this clonotype: Its antigen is undetermined.

This CDR3 contains 13 residues. Germline CDR1 LGHNA, CDR2 YNFKEQ. The V end lost 1 base, the J end lost 8 bases, and 9 bases lay between the germline ends. The chain joins TRBV4-2 to TRBJ1-3, with no clear D. The specimen was CD4+ T cells sorted from PBMCs, collected on the day of the yellow fever booster vaccination. The sequence was obtained from a young man who received the YFV17D yellow fever vaccine. The CDR3 nucleotides read TGTGCCAGCAGCCAAGCGGGTCTGGACACCATATATTTT. Protein sequence: CASSQAGLDTIYF.